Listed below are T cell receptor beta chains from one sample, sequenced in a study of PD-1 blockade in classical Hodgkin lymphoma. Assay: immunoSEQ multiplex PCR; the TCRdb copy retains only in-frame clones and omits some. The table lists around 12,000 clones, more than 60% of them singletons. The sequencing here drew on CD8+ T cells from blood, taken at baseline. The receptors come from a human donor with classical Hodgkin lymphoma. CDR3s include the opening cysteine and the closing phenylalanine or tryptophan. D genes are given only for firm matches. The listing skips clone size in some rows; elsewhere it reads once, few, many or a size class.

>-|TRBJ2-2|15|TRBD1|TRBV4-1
TGCGCCAGCAGCCCCGGGACAGGGGGAGACGGGGAGCTGTTTTTT
CASSPGTGGDGELFF
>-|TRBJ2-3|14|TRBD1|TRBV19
TGTGCCACCATGGACAGGGGGCTCACAGATACGCAGTATTTT
CATMDRGLTDTQYF
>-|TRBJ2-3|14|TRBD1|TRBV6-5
TGTGCCAGCAGCTCAGGGGGCGTCACAGATACGCAGTATTTT
CASSSGGVTDTQYF
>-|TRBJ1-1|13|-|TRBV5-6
TGTGCCAGCCAGACAATCGGGACGGAAGAAGCTTTCTTT
CASQTIGTEEAFF
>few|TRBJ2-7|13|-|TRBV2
TGTGCCAGCAGCCCCTCGATGCGGATCGAGCAGTACTTC
CASSPSMRIEQYF
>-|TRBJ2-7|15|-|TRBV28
TGTGCCAGCAGTTTTTTGGACAGACCCCCCTACGAGCAGTACTTC
CASSFLDRPPYEQYF
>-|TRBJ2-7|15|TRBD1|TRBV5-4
TGTGCCAGCAGCCGAGACAGGGCAACTTCCTACGAGCAGTACTTC
CASSRDRATSYEQYF
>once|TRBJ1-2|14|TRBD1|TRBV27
TGTGCCAGCGCCTCCGGACAGGGGTTGTATGGCTACACCTTC
CASASGQGLYGYTF
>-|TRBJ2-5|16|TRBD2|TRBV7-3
TGTGCCAGCAGCTCCTATGGCGGGGGGATACAAGAGACCCAGTACTTC
CASSSYGGGIQETQYF
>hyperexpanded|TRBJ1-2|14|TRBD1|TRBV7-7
TGTGCCAGCAGCCTTAACGGGACAGCCTATGGCTACACCTTC
CASSLNGTAYGYTF
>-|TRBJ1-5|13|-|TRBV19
TGTGCCAGTAGTGGCTGGGGCAATCAGCCCCAGCATTTT
CASSGWGNQPQHF
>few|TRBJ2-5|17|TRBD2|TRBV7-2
TGTGCCAGCAGCTTAGGAGTTAGCGGGGGGCTGGCACAGACCCAGTACTTC
CASSLGVSGGLAQTQYF
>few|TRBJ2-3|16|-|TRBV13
TGTGCCAGCAGCTTAAGTTTCGGTTCTAGCACAGATACGCAGTATTTT
CASSLSFGSSTDTQYF
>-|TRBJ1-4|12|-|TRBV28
TGTGCCAGCAGTTTTGGGACGGGGAAACTGTTTTTT
CASSFGTGKLFF
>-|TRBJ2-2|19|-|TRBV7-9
TGTGCCAGCAGCTTAATTTCACGTATTGGGGGCTTGGGCACCGGGGAGCTGTTTTTT
CASSLISRIGGLGTGELFF
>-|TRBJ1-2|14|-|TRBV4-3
TGCGCCAGCAGCCAAGACCTGGGCAACTATGGCTACACCTTC
CASSQDLGNYGYTF
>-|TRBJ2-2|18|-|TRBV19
TGTGCCAGTATCACCGGCGGCCACACCCAGGGGGGCACCGGGGAGCTGTTTTTT
CASITGGHTQGGTGELFF
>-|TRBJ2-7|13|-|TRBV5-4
TGTGCCAGCAGCTTGGCAGGGAGCTACGAGCAGTACTTC
CASSLAGSYEQYF
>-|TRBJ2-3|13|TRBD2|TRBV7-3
TGTGCCAGCAGCTTAATCGAGCGGGGGGATCTGTATTTT
CASSLIERGDLYF
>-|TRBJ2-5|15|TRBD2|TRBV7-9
TGTGCCAGCAGCTTAGTGGGGGGGAAGAAAGAGACCCAGTACTTC
CASSLVGGKKETQYF
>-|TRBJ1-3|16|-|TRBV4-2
TGTGCCAGCAGCCAAGGCAGGCCCAGCTCTGGAAACACCATATATTTT
CASSQGRPSSGNTIYF
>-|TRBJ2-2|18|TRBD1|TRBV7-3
TGTGCCAGCAGCTTATCGGTCGTGAGGGCAGGGGGCACCGGGGAGCTGTTTTTT
CASSLSVVRAGGTGELFF